These 29 T cell receptor beta chains were sequenced from one sample in a study of blood T cell repertoires in COVID-19. The table came from immunoSEQ multiplex PCR; TCRdb's copy has only in-frame clones and leaves some out. The table has 200,000 or so clones, approximately 80% seen once. The sequenced material came from peripheral blood. The source is a man in his forties or fifties who had recovered from COVID-19.

The V call is TRBV7-2, the J call TRBJ1-2; D is possibly TRBD1 (6 bases). The V and J ends lost 2 bases and 9 bases respectively, with 10 bases between them. Per the germline V gene, CDR1 is SGHTA and CDR2 is FQGNSA. The CDR3 sequence is 12 residues long. The CDR3 DNA reads TGTGCCAGCAGCTTAAGGACAGAACGCTACACCTTC. Protein: CASSLRTERYTF.

V usage is TRBV7-2 and J usage is TRBJ1-1, with D maybe TRBD1 (5 bases). The CDR3 is 13 residues long. V shed 1 base and J shed 7 bases, with 10 bases lying between them. CDR1 and CDR2 from the germline V gene are SGHTA and FQGNSA. Here the CDR3 DNA reads TGTGCCAGCAGCTTAGGCAGGGAGGTTGAAGCTTTCTTT. Its translation: CASSLGREVEAFF.

This rearrangement joins TRBV30 to TRBJ2-3; 12 bases map to TRBD2. The V gene end was trimmed by 6 bases and the J gene end by 4 bases; junction bases not matched to a gene: 5. The CDR3 is 14 amino acids. CDR1 is GTSNPN and CDR2 is SVGIG in the germline V gene (reference sequence). The CDR3 nucleotides read TGTGCCTGCGGGACTAGCGGGCCCTCAGATACGCAGTATTTT. Protein product: CACGTSGPSDTQYF.

This chain connects TRBV4-1 to TRBJ2-7; TRBD2 aligns across 8 bases. CDR1 is MGHRA and CDR2 is YSYEKL in the germline V gene. The CDR3 has 17 amino acids. Losses at the gene ends were 4 bases for V and 1 base for J; bases not matched to a gene: 12. The CDR3 spells CASSRPPLAGRSYEQYF. CDR3 DNA: TGCGCCAGCAGCCGACCCCCCTTAGCGGGAAGGTCCTACGAGCAGTACTTC.

V is TRBV20-1 and J is TRBJ2-4; D not resolved. The CDR3 has 10 residues. V dropped 5 bases and J dropped 3 bases, with 2 bases sitting between them. CDR1 and CDR2 (germline): DFQATT, SNEGSKA (reference sequence). The CDR3 spells CSAYKNIQYF. CDR3 bases: TGCAGTGCTTACAAAAACATTCAGTACTTC.

The V and J genes are TRBV6-5 and TRBJ2-3, with no clear D. V lost 3 bases to trimming and J lost 6 bases, with 7 bases between them. Germline CDR1 MNHEY, CDR2 SVGAGI. The CDR3 totals 12 residues. This chain's CDR3 is CASSYGLDTQYF. CDR3 coding DNA: TGTGCCAGCAGTTATGGGCTGGATACGCAGTATTTT.

V gene TRBV2 combines with J gene TRBJ2-1, with 10 bases identical to TRBD1. CDR1 is SNHLY, CDR2 FYNNEI, per germline. The CDR3 extends over 14 amino acids. J was trimmed by 2 bases and V by 6 bases; bases with no gene match: 1. The CDR3 spells CASRGTGAYNEQFF. The CDR3 DNA follows: TGTGCCAGCAGGGGGACAGGGGCCTACAATGAGCAGTTCTTC. The whole variable domain, filled in from reference TRBV2 and TRBJ2-1, reads EPEVTQTPSHQVTQMGQEVILRCVPISNHLYFYWYRQILGQKVEFLVSFYNNEISEKSEIFDDQFSVERPDGSNFTLKIRSTKLEDSAMYFCASRGTGAYNEQFFGPGTRLTVL.

This clone was seen a single time. The chain joins TRBV7-2 to TRBJ1-2, with D tentatively TRBD1 (5 bases). This CDR3 region has 16 residues. Germline assignment: CDR1 SGHTA and CDR2 FQGNSA. V was pared by 1 base and J by 1 base, with 13 bases between. The CDR3, as DNA: TGTGCCAGCAGCTTAGTTTCTGGGGGAGGTAACTATGGCTACACCTTC. Translated, it gives CASSLVSGGGNYGYTF.

V usage is TRBV5-1 and J usage is TRBJ2-1; TRBD2 might be the D (6 bases). This CDR3 is 17 amino acids long. Germline values: CDR1 SGHRS, CDR2 YFSETQ. Trimming removed 3 bases at V and 1 base at J, with 17 bases between. The CDR3 here is CASSYSVGEASYNEQFF. As DNA, the CDR3 is TGCGCCAGCAGCTATTCGGTTGGGGAGGCTTCCTACAATGAGCAGTTCTTC.

This chain joins TRBV28 and TRBJ2-7; 7 nucleotides line up with TRBD2. The germline V gene encodes CDR1 MDHEN and CDR2 SYDVKM. The CDR3 has 14 amino acids. Trimming cost V 6 bases and J 0 bases; bases outside gene matches: 5. The CDR3 spells CASRTGTISYEQYF. CDR3 in DNA: TGTGCCAGCAGGACCGGGACTATCTCCTACGAGCAGTACTTC.

The chain has TRBV5-1 and TRBJ2-1, with D tentatively TRBD2 (5 bases). This CDR3 comprises 13 residues. With 0 bases removed from V and 7 bases from J, the gap between germline ends came to 8 bases. Germline V gives CDR1 SGHRS, CDR2 YFSETQ. The CDR3 coding sequence is TGCGCCAGCAGCTTGGGAGGGTATAATGAGCAGTTCTTC. It is translated as CASSLGGYNEQFF.

V and J are TRBV7-8 and TRBJ2-2, with D possibly matching TRBD1 (5 bases). Per the germline V gene, CDR1 is SGHVS and CDR2 is FQNEAQ. The CDR3 contains 15 residues. The V gene lost 4 bases and the J gene lost 2 bases, with 11 bases spanning the gap. CDR3 in amino acids: CASSWTPRNTGELFF. In nucleotides, the CDR3 is TGTGCCAGCAGCTGGACACCCAGAAACACCGGGGAGCTGTTTTTT. Drawing the rest from reference TRBV7-8 and TRBJ2-2, the complete variable domain is GAGVSQSPRYKVAKRGQDVALRCDPISGHVSLFWYQQALGQGPEFLTYFQNEAQLDKSGLPSDRFFAERPEGSVSTLKIQRTQQEDSAVYLCASSWTPRNTGELFFGEGSRLTVL.

V is TRBV5-1 and J is TRBJ1-4; D may be TRBD1 (5 bases). CDR3 size: 14 residues. CDR1 SGHRS and CDR2 YFSETQ come from the germline V gene. Deletions cut 2 bases from V and 8 bases from J, with 13 bases between. This CDR3 is CASSFGNTGEKLFF. Written as DNA, the CDR3 is TGCGCCAGCAGCTTTGGAAACACAGGCGAAAAACTGTTTTTT.

The rearrangement uses TRBV4-3 and TRBJ1-3; maybe TRBD1 (5 bases). V was clipped by 1 base and J by 8 bases, with 15 bases between them. Germline CDR1 and CDR2: LGHNA and YSLEER. The CDR3 has 15 residues. The CDR3 reads CASSQAGRVRDTIYF. The CDR3 nucleotides read TGCGCCAGCAGCCAAGCCGGCAGGGTACGGGACACCATATATTTT.

To note about this clone: In the same sample, other DNA sequences code for this CDR3. The CDR3 is CASSLGGYEQYF. DNA for the CDR3: TGTGCCAGCAGCTTGGGAGGTTACGAGCAGTACTTC. The J gene is TRBJ2-7, the V gene TRBV5-4; D not certain. Germline values: CDR1 SGHNT, CDR2 YYREEE (reference sequence). CDR3 length: 12 amino acids. Trimming stripped 0 bases from V and 4 bases from J, with 5 bases between.

This clone was recorded a few times. This rearrangement joins TRBV6-2 or TRBV6-3 to TRBJ2-1; no clear D gene. Trimming removed 5 bases from V and 10 bases from J, with 12 bases in between. This CDR3 region has 12 residues. CDR1 is MNHEY and CDR2 is SVGEGT in the germline V gene. Here the CDR3 reads CASSRLAREQFF. CDR3 nucleotide sequence: TGTGCCAGCAGTCGTCTTGCCCGGGAGCAGTTCTTC.

The V call is TRBV5-4, the J call TRBJ2-6, with TRBD1 matching over 7 bases. The CDR3 totals 15 residues. The ends lost 4 bases at V and 2 bases at J; junction bases unmatched: 3. Per the germline V gene, CDR1 is SGHNT and CDR2 is YYREEE (reference sequence). CDR3 protein: CASSRQGAGANVLTF. CDR3 nucleotide sequence: TGTGCCAGCAGCCGCCAGGGGGCTGGGGCCAACGTCCTGACTTTC.

This chain uses TRBV5-4 with TRBJ2-3; possible D gene TRBD1, 6 bases. V lost 3 bases and J 3 bases, leaving 11 bases between the germline ends. This CDR3 comprises 14 residues. Germline V gives CDR1 SGHNT, CDR2 YYREEE (reference sequence). The CDR3 loop reads CASSSGTNTDTQYF. The CDR3 region has the DNA TGTGCCAGCAGCTCCGGGACAAATACAGATACGCAGTATTTT.

The rearrangement joins TRBV6-2 or TRBV6-3 to TRBJ1-4, with 7 bases fitting TRBD1. Losses at the gene ends were 5 bases for V and 0 bases for J; bases not matched to a gene: 6. The CDR3 sequence is 16 residues long. The V gene's germline CDR1 is MNHEY and CDR2 SVGEGT. The CDR3 loop reads CASSPTGSATNEKLFF. The CDR3 DNA reads TGTGCCAGCAGTCCGACAGGGAGTGCAACTAATGAAAAACTGTTTTTT.

CDR3 DNA sequence: TGTGCCAGTTCGCGGACAGATGGCTACACCTTC. This encodes CASSRTDGYTF. J is TRBJ1-2 and V is TRBV19; D is perhaps TRBD1 (6 bases). In germline, CDR1 is LNHDA, CDR2 SQIVND (reference sequence). The germline V and J ends were trimmed by 8 bases and 6 bases, with 10 bases remaining between them. The CDR3 is 11 amino acids.

This chain links TRBV18 with TRBJ2-1; 10 nucleotides line up with TRBD2. Germline V gene data show CDR1 as KGHSH and CDR2 as LQKENI. This CDR3 comprises 17 residues. V dropped 0 bases and J dropped 4; count of bases not matched to a gene: 6. The CDR3 nucleotides are TGTGCCAGCTCACCACCTGGGGCTAGCGGGAGATACAATGAGCAGTTCTTC. This translates into CASSPPGASGRYNEQFF.

This clone was seen once. The chain joins TRBV4-3 to TRBJ2-2; maybe TRBD2 (6 bases). Looked up from germline, CDR1 is LGHNA and CDR2 is YSLEER. This CDR3 spans 18 amino acids. The V end lost 2 bases, the J end lost 0 bases, and 16 bases lay between the germline ends. The CDR3 DNA sequence: TGCGCCAGCAGCCAAAGAAGGGTGGGACTCGCGAACACCGGGGAGCTGTTTTTT. Protein product: CASSQRRVGLANTGELFF.

The rearrangement joins TRBV5-1 to TRBJ2-3; tentatively, D is TRBD1 (5 bases). Germline CDR1 and CDR2: SGHRS and YFSETQ. This CDR3 is built from 14 residues. V shed 6 bases and J shed 0 bases, with 11 bases lying between them. The CDR3 DNA is TGCGCCAGCAAGGGGTTAACTAGCACAGATACGCAGTATTTT. Residues: CASKGLTSTDTQYF.

For this clone: Compared with germline, one end of the junction differs, possibly owing to a read error. The chain couples TRBV3-1 (or the pseudogene TRBV3-2) to TRBJ1-2; D possibly corresponds to TRBD1 (5 bases). The CDR3 length is 12 residues. Germline V CDR1 and CDR2: LGHDT, YNNKEL (reference sequence). The CDR3 loop reads CASSQVWGFEAF. Here the CDR3 DNA reads TGTGCCAGCAGCCAAGTTTGGGGCTTCGAGGCCTTC.

At least ten counts were recorded for this clone. The genes are TRBV6-2 or TRBV6-3 and TRBJ2-3; 9 positions agree with TRBD2. Germline CDR1 MNHEY, CDR2 SVGEGT. There are 14 residues in the CDR3. V shed 6 bases, J shed 4 bases, and the junction held 5 bases outside the gene matches. This chain's CDR3 is CASSPGLAADTQYF. CDR3 nucleotide sequence: TGTGCCAGCAGCCCGGGACTAGCCGCAGATACGCAGTATTTT.

This chain connects TRBV29-1 to TRBJ2-5; 9 nucleotides match TRBD1. This CDR3 is built from 14 residues. V lost 5 bases to trimming and J lost 2 bases; unmatched junction nucleotides: 6. Germline V gene lookup returns CDR1 SQVTM and CDR2 ANQGSEA. Written as DNA, the CDR3 is TGCAGCGTTTCCGGGACAGGGATACAAGAGACCCAGTACTTC. It encodes CSVSGTGIQETQYF.

V is TRBV7-7 and J is TRBJ2-5; no clear D gene. There are 13 residues in the CDR3. Germline V gene data show CDR1 as SSHAT and CDR2 as FNYEAQ (reference sequence). V was cut by 5 bases and J by 4 bases, with 11 bases left in between. CDR3 loop: CASSKTLTETQYF. CDR3 DNA sequence: TGTGCCAGCAGCAAGACTCTGACAGAGACCCAGTACTTC. Drawing the rest from reference TRBV7-7 and TRBJ2-5, the complete variable domain is GAGVSQSPRYKVTKRGQDVTLRCDPISSHATLYWYQQALGQGPEFLTYFNYEAQPDKSGLPSDRFSAERPEGSISTLTIQRTEQRDSAMYRCASSKTLTETQYFGPGTRLLVL.

The sample holds a few counts of this clone. This chain links TRBV7-8 with TRBJ1-6; D uncertain. Per germline, CDR1 SGHVS and CDR2 FQNEAQ. V lost 0 bases and J 4 bases, leaving 16 bases between the germline ends. This CDR3 has 18 amino acids. This chain's CDR3 is CASSLALGRGSYNSPLHF. The CDR3 DNA follows: TGTGCCAGCAGCTTAGCCTTAGGACGGGGATCGTATAATTCACCCCTCCACTTT.

The genes are TRBV4-3 and TRBJ2-1, with 9 positions matching TRBD1. The germline V gene has CDR1 LGHNA and CDR2 YSLEER. The CDR3 spans 15 residues. The trim removed 4 bases at V and 5 bases at J, leaving 6 bases unmatched. CDR3 sequence: CASSPGTGFHNEQFF. The CDR3 nucleotides are TGCGCCAGCAGCCCTGGGACAGGGTTCCACAATGAGCAGTTCTTC.